This is a list of T cell receptor beta chains from one sample in a study of shared clonotypes between healthy human individuals. Libraries were prepared by immunoSEQ multiplex PCR; TCRdb keeps only in-frame clonotypes and omits some of them. The table includes 2.5 million or so clones, 90% to 95% detected once. The sequenced sample consisted of naive CD4+ T cells sorted from blood. Every receptor here comes from a man aged 18 to 29 in good health. The CDR3 runs from the conserved cysteine through the conserved F or W. D genes are given only for firm matches. Clone size, where shown, is once, few, many, or a class for clones that have expanded.

d_call: TRBD2
v_call: TRBV2
j_call: TRBJ2-1
clone_size: once
cdr3_nt: TGTGCCAGCAGCTACGGACTAGCGGCATACAATGAGCAGTTCTTC
cdr3_aa: CASSYGLAAYNEQFF

d_call: -
v_call: TRBV19
j_call: TRBJ2-7
clone_size: -
cdr3_nt: TGTGCCAGTAGTATAGCCGCGACCTACGAGCAGTACTTC
cdr3_aa: CASSIAATYEQYF

d_call: -
v_call: TRBV7-9
j_call: TRBJ2-3
clone_size: -
cdr3_nt: TGTGCCAGCAGCTTAGGCCTAGTTAGGACAGATACGCAGTATTTT
cdr3_aa: CASSLGLVRTDTQYF

d_call: -
v_call: TRBV5-1
j_call: TRBJ2-7
clone_size: -
cdr3_nt: TGCGCCAGCAGCCAGAGTCGTGGACCCCCCTACGAGCAGTACTTC
cdr3_aa: CASSQSRGPPYEQYF

d_call: TRBD1
v_call: TRBV6-1
j_call: TRBJ1-1
clone_size: -
cdr3_nt: TGTGCCAGCAGTTGGGGACAGCGGGTCGGTGAAGCTTTCTTT
cdr3_aa: CASSWGQRVGEAFF

d_call: TRBD1
v_call: TRBV29-1
j_call: TRBJ1-5
clone_size: -
cdr3_nt: TGCAGCGCTACAACAGGGGACGGGCAGCCCCAGCATTTT
cdr3_aa: CSATTGDGQPQHF

d_call: -
v_call: TRBV6-6
j_call: TRBJ1-2
clone_size: -
cdr3_nt: TGTGCCAGCAAAATGACAGGAGACTATGGCTACACCTTC
cdr3_aa: CASKMTGDYGYTF

d_call: -
v_call: TRBV27
j_call: TRBJ1-5
clone_size: few
cdr3_nt: TGTGCCAGCAGTACAGGGAATCATCAGCCCCAGCATTTT
cdr3_aa: CASSTGNHQPQHF

d_call: -
v_call: TRBV4-2
j_call: TRBJ1-6
clone_size: -
cdr3_nt: TGTGCCAGCAGCCAAGCGCAGAACTCCTATAATTCACCCCTCCACTTT
cdr3_aa: CASSQAQNSYNSPLHF

d_call: -
v_call: TRBV19
j_call: TRBJ1-5
clone_size: few
cdr3_nt: TGTGCCAGTAGTATCCCGGGTAGCAATCAGCCCCAGCATTTT
cdr3_aa: CASSIPGSNQPQHF

d_call: -
v_call: TRBV14
j_call: TRBJ1-4
clone_size: -
cdr3_nt: TGTGCCAGCAGCCAAGATATCTCCCAGGCACCTAATGAAAAACTGTTTTTT
cdr3_aa: CASSQDISQAPNEKLFF

d_call: TRBD1
v_call: TRBV19
j_call: TRBJ1-2
clone_size: -
cdr3_nt: TGTGCCAGTAGGGAACTGGGGACAGGGGCTAACTATGGCTACACCTTC
cdr3_aa: CASRELGTGANYGYTF

d_call: -
v_call: TRBV19
j_call: TRBJ2-7
clone_size: -
cdr3_nt: TGTGCCAGTAGTTCAGAGGGACGGCTCCCTTCCGAGCAGTACTTC
cdr3_aa: CASSSEGRLPSEQYF

d_call: TRBD1
v_call: TRBV29-1
j_call: TRBJ2-3
clone_size: once
cdr3_nt: TGCAGCGCAGGACAGGGAGGACAATTCACAGATACGCAGTATTTT
cdr3_aa: CSAGQGGQFTDTQYF

d_call: -
v_call: TRBV18
j_call: TRBJ1-5
clone_size: -
cdr3_nt: TGTGCCAGCTCTCCAATCAGGTCAAATCAGCCCCAGCATTTT
cdr3_aa: CASSPIRSNQPQHF

d_call: -
v_call: TRBV2
j_call: TRBJ2-1
clone_size: -
cdr3_nt: TGTGCCAGCAGTGAATGGGCCGGCAATGAGCAGTTCTTC
cdr3_aa: CASSEWAGNEQFF

d_call: -
v_call: TRBV28
j_call: TRBJ1-2
clone_size: once
cdr3_nt: TGTGCCAGCAGTTTAGGAAGGGTTCTTGGCTACACCTTC
cdr3_aa: CASSLGRVLGYTF

d_call: -
v_call: TRBV7-2
j_call: TRBJ1-4
clone_size: -
cdr3_nt: TGTGCCAGCAGCTTAGGGTTGGTAGGAGAAAAACTGTTTTTT
cdr3_aa: CASSLGLVGEKLFF

d_call: -
v_call: TRBV6-5
j_call: TRBJ1-3
clone_size: -
cdr3_nt: TGTGCCAGCAGAGACAGGCGGTCTGGAAACACCATATATTTT
cdr3_aa: CASRDRRSGNTIYF

d_call: TRBD2
v_call: TRBV30
j_call: TRBJ2-3
clone_size: -
cdr3_nt: TGTGCCTGGAGTACAGCGGGGGGAGATACGCAGTATTTT
cdr3_aa: CAWSTAGGDTQYF

d_call: TRBD1
v_call: TRBV6-5
j_call: TRBJ1-2
clone_size: -
cdr3_nt: TGTGCCAGCAGGGGGACAGGGGGAGGCTACACCTTC
cdr3_aa: CASRGTGGGYTF

d_call: -
v_call: TRBV12-5
j_call: TRBJ2-7
clone_size: -
cdr3_nt: TGTGCTAGTGGTCCCGGGGACTTTCCCTACGAGCAGTACTTC
cdr3_aa: CASGPGDFPYEQYF

d_call: -
v_call: TRBV5-1
j_call: TRBJ2-3
clone_size: -
cdr3_nt: TGCGCCAGCAGCTTGTACGATGGCCGCACAGATACGCAGTATTTT
cdr3_aa: CASSLYDGRTDTQYF

d_call: TRBD2
v_call: TRBV7-2
j_call: TRBJ2-2
clone_size: -
cdr3_nt: TGTGCCAGCAGCTTAAGAGGACTAGCGGGGGGTGTGAACACCGGGGAGCTGTTTTTT
cdr3_aa: CASSLRGLAGGVNTGELFF

d_call: -
v_call: TRBV14
j_call: TRBJ2-3
clone_size: -
cdr3_nt: TGTGCCAGCAGCTCTCCTCCCGGGACCCTCACGGCAGATACGCAGTATTTT
cdr3_aa: CASSSPPGTLTADTQYF

d_call: TRBD1
v_call: TRBV10-3
j_call: TRBJ2-2
clone_size: -
cdr3_nt: TGTGCCATCAGTCTTGACAGGGGGCTAGCTTTGAACACCGGGGAGCTGTTTTTT
cdr3_aa: CAISLDRGLALNTGELFF

d_call: TRBD1
v_call: TRBV30
j_call: TRBJ1-4
clone_size: -
cdr3_nt: TGTGCCTGGAGTCGGCAGGGGGTTGAAAAACTGTTTTTT
cdr3_aa: CAWSRQGVEKLFF

d_call: TRBD2
v_call: TRBV27
j_call: TRBJ2-1
clone_size: once
cdr3_nt: TGTGCCAGCAAGGCCGGGACTACGTACAATGAGCAGTTCTTC
cdr3_aa: CASKAGTTYNEQFF

d_call: -
v_call: TRBV10-3
j_call: TRBJ1-1
clone_size: -
cdr3_nt: TGTGCCAGTAACACAGGGCAGGGAAACACTGAAGCTTTCTTT
cdr3_aa: CASNTGQGNTEAFF

d_call: -
v_call: TRBV25-1
j_call: TRBJ2-7
clone_size: -
cdr3_nt: TGTGCCAGCAGTGAATTTGCGGAGTCCTACGAGCAGTACTTC
cdr3_aa: CASSEFAESYEQYF

d_call: TRBD1
v_call: TRBV5-1
j_call: TRBJ2-5
clone_size: -
cdr3_nt: TGCGCCAGCAGCTTAGAGGGACAGGGGCCTGAGACCCAGTACTTC
cdr3_aa: CASSLEGQGPETQYF

d_call: -
v_call: TRBV29-1
j_call: TRBJ2-3
clone_size: once
cdr3_nt: TGCAGCGTTGTCGTGCCTAGGAAGACAGATACGCAGTATTTT
cdr3_aa: CSVVVPRKTDTQYF

d_call: TRBD1
v_call: TRBV6-1
j_call: TRBJ1-5
clone_size: -
cdr3_nt: TGTGCCAGCACCGGGGACAGGGGATGGTCTCAGCCCCAGCATTTT
cdr3_aa: CASTGDRGWSQPQHF

d_call: -
v_call: TRBV6-5
j_call: TRBJ2-3
clone_size: -
cdr3_nt: TGTGCCAGCTCCAGGTCAGATACGCAGTATTTT
cdr3_aa: CASSRSDTQYF

d_call: TRBD2
v_call: TRBV18
j_call: TRBJ2-3
clone_size: -
cdr3_nt: TGTGCCAGCTCACCGGGACTAGCGGGGGGTACAGATACGCAGTATTTT
cdr3_aa: CASSPGLAGGTDTQYF

d_call: -
v_call: TRBV11-2
j_call: TRBJ1-2
clone_size: -
cdr3_nt: TGTGCCAGCAGCTTAGAATTAGGGGCGGTTTTAACCTTC
cdr3_aa: CASSLELGAVLTF

d_call: -
v_call: TRBV18
j_call: TRBJ2-7
clone_size: once
cdr3_nt: TGTGCCAGCTCACTGATGACAGTCTCCTACGAGCAGTACTTC
cdr3_aa: CASSLMTVSYEQYF

d_call: -
v_call: TRBV6-5
j_call: TRBJ1-6
clone_size: -
cdr3_nt: TGTGCCAGCGGCAGGGGAGATTCACCCCTCCACTTT
cdr3_aa: CASGRGDSPLHF